This T cell receptor (beta chain) was obtained from a study of blood T cell repertoires in COVID-19. Study processing details: Using reference gene primer amplification, nucleated cell counts were estimated. Sequenced by immunoSEQ multiplex PCR; TCRdb stores in-frame clones only, minus some. V and J calls and clone size are copied from that table; D and trimming were computed from the DNA. The table includes around 300,000 clones, approximately 88% detected once. The sequence derives from a woman aged 40 to 49 who had recovered from COVID-19. The source material was peripheral blood.

CDR3 nucleotide sequence: TGTGCCACCGAGGGGGGGCACGAGCAGTACTTC. Translating gives CATEGGHEQYF. V gene TRBV24-1 combines with J gene TRBJ2-7; D is perhaps TRBD2 (7 bases). CDR3 length: 11 residues. Germline V CDR1 and CDR2: KGHDR, SFDVKD. The ends were cut back, 9 bases at V and 5 bases at J, with 10 bases in the middle.